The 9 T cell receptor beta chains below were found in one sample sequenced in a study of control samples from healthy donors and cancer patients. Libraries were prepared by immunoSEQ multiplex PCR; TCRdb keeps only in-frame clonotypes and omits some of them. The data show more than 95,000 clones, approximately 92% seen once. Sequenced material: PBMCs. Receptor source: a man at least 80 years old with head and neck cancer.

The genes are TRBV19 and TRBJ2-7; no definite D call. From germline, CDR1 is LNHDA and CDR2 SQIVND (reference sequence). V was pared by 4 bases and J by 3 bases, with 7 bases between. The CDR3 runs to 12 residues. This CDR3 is CASSTGSYEQYF. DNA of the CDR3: TGTGCCAGTAGTACCGGCAGCTACGAGCAGTACTTC.

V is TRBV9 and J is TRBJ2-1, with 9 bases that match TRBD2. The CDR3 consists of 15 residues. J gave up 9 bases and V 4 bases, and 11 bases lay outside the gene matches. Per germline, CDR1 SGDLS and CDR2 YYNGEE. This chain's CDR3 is CASSLGLAGEGEQFF. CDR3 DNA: TGTGCCAGCAGCCTGGGACTAGCTGGGGAGGGTGAGCAGTTCTTC.

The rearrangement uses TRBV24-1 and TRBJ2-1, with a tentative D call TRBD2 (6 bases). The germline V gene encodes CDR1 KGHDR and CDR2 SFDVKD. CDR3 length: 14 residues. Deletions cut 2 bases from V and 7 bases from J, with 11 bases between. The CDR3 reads CATSDSGRGNEQFF. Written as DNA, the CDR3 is TGTGCCACCAGTGATTCGGGGCGGGGAAATGAGCAGTTCTTC.

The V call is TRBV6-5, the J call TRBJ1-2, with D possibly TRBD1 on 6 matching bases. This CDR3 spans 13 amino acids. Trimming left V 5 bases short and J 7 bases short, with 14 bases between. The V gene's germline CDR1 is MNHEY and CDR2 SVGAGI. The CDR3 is CASSPQGKGGYTF. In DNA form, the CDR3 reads TGTGCCAGCAGTCCACAGGGCAAGGGTGGCTACACCTTC.

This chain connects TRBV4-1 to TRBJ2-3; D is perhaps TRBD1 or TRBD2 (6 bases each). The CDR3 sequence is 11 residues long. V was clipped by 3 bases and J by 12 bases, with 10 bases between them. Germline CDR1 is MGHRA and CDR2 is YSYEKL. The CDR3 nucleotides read TGCGCCAGCAGCCAGGGGGGCCTCCAGTATTTT. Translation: CASSQGGLQYF.

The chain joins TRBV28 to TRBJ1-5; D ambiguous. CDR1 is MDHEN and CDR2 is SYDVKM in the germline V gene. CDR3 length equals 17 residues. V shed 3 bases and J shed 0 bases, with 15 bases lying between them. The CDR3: CASSFVPGPNSNQPQHF. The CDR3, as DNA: TGTGCCAGCAGTTTCGTCCCGGGCCCTAATAGCAATCAGCCCCAGCATTTT.

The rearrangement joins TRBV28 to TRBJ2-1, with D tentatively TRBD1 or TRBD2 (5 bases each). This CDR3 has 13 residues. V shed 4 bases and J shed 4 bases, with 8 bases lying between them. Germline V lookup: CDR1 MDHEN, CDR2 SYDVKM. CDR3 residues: CASSSGAYNEQFF. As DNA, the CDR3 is TGTGCCAGCAGTTCCGGGGCGTACAATGAGCAGTTCTTC.

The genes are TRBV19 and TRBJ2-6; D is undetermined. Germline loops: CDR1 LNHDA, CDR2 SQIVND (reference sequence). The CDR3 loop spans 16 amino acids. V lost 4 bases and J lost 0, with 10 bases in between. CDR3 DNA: TGTGCCAGTAGTAATCTCGCTCTCTCTGGGGCCAACGTCCTGACTTTC. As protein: CASSNLALSGANVLTF.

CDR3 DNA: TGTGCCAGCAGTTCCGGTAGCACTAACTATGGCTACACCTTC. Protein sequence: CASSSGSTNYGYTF. This sequence joins TRBV7-9 and TRBJ1-2; D gene ambiguous. V lost 6 bases, J lost 0 bases, and 11 bases lay in between. The CDR3 consists of 14 residues. The germline CDR1 and CDR2 sequences are SEHNR and FQNEAQ (reference sequence).